This T cell receptor beta chain is from a study of Ad26.COV2.S vaccination and SARS-CoV-2 variants. As concerns this clone: Its specificity is unknown.

Treatment in this sample: 15 to 20 received Ad26.COV2.S at low or high dose, single or two shots; roughly 5 received placebo; per-sample allocation not given. Sample collection was performed on day 63 after the first vaccine or placebo injection. Study-wide results and caveats: Breadth, reportedly substantial, characterized the spike-specific CD8+ and CD4+ T cell responses after vaccination.

TCRdb's table, derived via immunoSEQ multiplex PCR, lists solely in-frame clones and lacks some. The table lists 350,000 to 500,000 clones, over 75% of them singletons. The CDR3 contains 17 residues. V was trimmed by 3 bases and J by 5 bases, leaving 17 bases between them. Germline V lookup: CDR1 LNHDA, CDR2 SQIVND (reference sequence). The chain recombines TRBV19 with TRBJ2-6; a weak D match, TRBD1 (5 bases). The source of this sequence is a person between 18 and 59 years old who received the Ad26.COV2.S COVID-19 vaccine or a placebo. Sequences were derived from peripheral blood, sampled in a trial of Ad26.COV2.S vaccine versus placebo. The CDR3 sequence: CASSIGSRGSRANVLTF. The CDR3 DNA is TGTGCCAGTAGTATTGGATCAAGGGGAAGTAGGGCCAACGTCCTGACTTTC.